This T cell receptor (beta chain) was recovered during a study of shared clonotypes between healthy human individuals. Some clones are missing from TCRdb's copy, which holds only in-frame ones; the method was immunoSEQ multiplex PCR. The sample contains under 130,000 clones, roughly 66% of which appear only once. The CDR3 extends over 15 amino acids. With V trimmed by 0 bases and J by 4 bases, 5 bases remained unmatched. CDR1 and CDR2 (germline): SGDLS, YYNGEE. The chain employs TRBV9 and TRBJ2-3, with 7 positions matching TRBD2. Sequenced: memory CD8+ T cells sorted from blood. The subset denotes: CD45RO+ cells pooled with CCR7-negative TemRA cells. The TCR was taken from a woman in her 30s in good health. The CDR3 spells CASSVGLAVADTQYF. CDR3 in DNA: TGTGCCAGCAGCGTAGGACTAGCTGTCGCAGATACGCAGTATTTT.